This entry lists 26 T cell receptor beta chains sequenced from one sample in a study of CD8+CD57+ T cells in acquired aplastic anemia. Both TCR beta VDJ combination and CDR3 sequence profiling were carried out. Genomic DNA was the template for this profiling. From the reads, TCRdb called clonotypes with MiXCR, one entry per CDR3 protein. The table has some 130,000 distinct CDR3 sequences, around 50% seen once. The source material was sorted CD4+, CD8+, or CD8+CD57+ T cells (not recorded which) from PBMCs. These receptors were collected from a human donor in good health, serving as a control.

The chain is built from TRBV12-3 or TRBV12-4 and TRBJ1-5; 11 nucleotides align to TRBD1. Losses at the gene ends were 5 bases for V and 0 bases for J; bases not matched to a gene: 3. This CDR3 comprises 16 residues. The chain's CDR3 is CASSPGTGGSNQPQHF. In nucleotides, the CDR3 is TGTGCCAGCAGTCCAGGGACAGGGGGTAGCAATCAGCCCCAGCATTTT.

This clonotype was seen ten or more times. The chain couples TRBV4-2 to TRBJ2-1; 13 nucleotides match TRBD2. The CDR3 spans 19 residues. Germline CDR1 LGHNA, CDR2 YNFKEQ. The ends lost 0 bases at V and 6 bases at J; junction bases unmatched: 11. The CDR3 here is CASSQDDVTSGGHSNEQFF. CDR3 DNA: TGTGCCAGCAGCCAAGATGACGTGACTAGCGGGGGGCATAGCAATGAGCAGTTCTTC.

This clonotype was observed many times. DNA of the CDR3: TGCGCCAGCAGCTTGGACCCGTGGGCCAATGAGCAGTTCTTC. This codes for CASSLDPWANEQFF. The rearrangement joins TRBV5-1 to TRBJ2-1; D uncertain. The CDR3 extends over 14 amino acids. CDR1 SGHRS and CDR2 YFSETQ come from the germline V gene. V gave up 0 bases and J gave up 6 bases, with 10 bases separating them.

This clonotype was observed at least ten times. J is TRBJ2-4 and V is TRBV7-6; 7 bases are shared with TRBD2. Germline CDR1 and CDR2: SGHVS and FNYEAQ. The CDR3 length is 16 residues. V shed 4 bases and J 1 base; nucleotides not matched to a gene: 7. CDR3 in amino acids: CASSSARGGAKNIQYF. DNA of the CDR3: TGTGCCAGCAGCTCCGCCCGGGGAGGGGCCAAAAACATTCAGTACTTC.

This clonotype was counted many times. This sequence joins TRBV6-1 and TRBJ1-2, with TRBD1 matching 8 bases. The ends lost 6 bases at V and 5 bases at J; junction bases unmatched: 8. The CDR3 totals 14 residues. Germline V CDR1 and CDR2: MNHNS, SASEGT. The CDR3 DNA sequence: TGTGCCAGCAGCAGGGGAACAGGGGGGTATGGCTACACCTTC. Translated, it gives CASSRGTGGYGYTF.

A few counts support this clonotype. Given a much more abundant clone one base away, this may be a read error. The chain recombines TRBV5-4 with TRBJ2-1; the D gene is possibly TRBD1 (5 bases). CDR1 is SGHNT and CDR2 is YYREEE in the germline V gene (reference sequence). This CDR3 has 13 residues. The CDR3 region is CASRLAGNNEQFF. In DNA form, the CDR3 reads TGTGCCAGCAGGTTGGCAGGGAACAATGAGCAGTTCTTC.

In its sample, this clonotype was seen many times. The V call is TRBV19, the J call TRBJ1-2, with D perhaps TRBD1 (6 bases). The CDR3 has 14 amino acids. Per the germline V gene, CDR1 is LNHDA and CDR2 is SQIVND (reference sequence). The germline V and J ends were trimmed by 5 bases and 1 base, with 11 bases remaining between them. The CDR3 coding sequence is TGTGCCAGTAGTTCCCGGGACAATAACTATGGCTACACCTTC. It specifies CASSSRDNNYGYTF.

Remarks on this clonotype: At one boundary the junction diverges from the germline segment, which might be a read error. The chain carries TRBV7-2 and TRBJ2-5; D unclear. The CDR3 is 10 amino acids. Germline V gives CDR1 SGHTA, CDR2 FQGNSA. This chain's CDR3 is CASGIEIQYF. The CDR3 DNA sequence: TGTGCCAGCGGCATAGAGATCCAGTACTTC.

This clonotype was found many times. This chain uses TRBV11-3 with TRBJ1-2; D unresolved. V was clipped by 2 bases and J by 7 bases, with 14 bases between them. Germline V CDR1 and CDR2: SGHNT, YENEEA. The CDR3 runs to 14 residues. The CDR3 DNA is TGTGCCAGCAGCTTATCTGTCGCGGCCACTGGCTACACCTTC. It codes for CASSLSVAATGYTF.

The CDR3 spells CASSTGRNTEAFF. The CDR3, as DNA: TGTGCCAGTAGTACCGGAAGGAACACTGAAGCTTTCTTT. The chain carries TRBV19 and TRBJ1-1, with D unclear. There are 13 residues in the CDR3. Per the germline V gene, CDR1 is LNHDA and CDR2 is SQIVND (reference sequence). V lost 4 bases, J lost 1 base, and 7 bases lay in between. Supplemented by reference TRBV19 and TRBJ1-1, the full variable domain reads DGGITQSPKYLFRKEGQNVTLSCEQNLNHDAMYWYRQDPGQGLRLIYYSQIVNDFQKGDIAEGYSVSREKKESFPLTVTSAQKNPTAFYLCASSTGRNTEAFFGQGTRLTVV.

Judged by abundance, this clonotype is medium-sized. This chain uses TRBV29-1 with TRBJ1-2; a possible D gene is TRBD1 (5 bases). The germline V and J ends were trimmed by 4 bases and 6 bases, with 12 bases remaining between them. CDR3 length: 12 amino acids. Germline-derived CDR1 and CDR2 are SQVTM and ANQGSEA. The CDR3 here is CSVGGGRNGYTF. The CDR3 DNA is TGCAGCGTTGGCGGGGGTAGGAATGGCTACACCTTC.

A word on this clonotype: A read error may be the cause here, since a much bigger clone is one base away. As the CDR3 is not closed by the conserved phenylalanine or tryptophan, this likely results from a read error. This chain links TRBV6-1 with TRBJ2-5, with no clear D. CDR3 size: 13 residues. The V gene's germline CDR1 is MNHNS and CDR2 SASEGT. The V end lost 5 bases, the J end lost 8 bases, and 15 bases lay between the germline ends. The CDR3 DNA follows: TGTGCCAGCAGTTATGACCACCGGAGTACCCAGTACCTC. The encoded protein is CASSYDHRSTQYL.

This clonotype occurred once. The rearrangement uses TRBV11-2 and TRBJ2-3; 12 nucleotides line up with TRBD2. The V gene's germline CDR1 is SGHAT and CDR2 FQNNGV. CDR3 length: 16 amino acids. Trimming took 4 bases from V and 2 from J; bases not matched to a gene: 4. CDR3: CASSSGLAGITDTQYF. The DNA for the CDR3 is TGTGCCAGCAGCTCTGGACTAGCGGGGATCACAGATACGCAGTATTTT.

The chain recombines TRBV12-3 or TRBV12-4 with TRBJ1-3; the D gene is possibly TRBD1 (5 bases). Trimming stripped 5 bases from V and 0 bases from J, with 11 bases between. This CDR3 spans 15 amino acids. CDR3 nucleotide sequence: TGTGCCAGCAGTGGGGGGACGTCCTCTGGAAACACCATATATTTT. This encodes CASSGGTSSGNTIYF.

Of note for this clonotype: The junction differs from germline at one of its ends, possibly a read error. This chain links TRBV25-1 with TRBJ2-1; 7 bases match TRBD2. The CDR3 covers 14 residues. From germline, CDR1 is MGHDK and CDR2 SYGVNS. In DNA, the CDR3 is TGTGCCACCAGTGAGGGAGGGACCTACAATGAGCAGTTCTTC. Its protein product is CATSEGGTYNEQFF.

This clonotype was picked up many times. The rearrangement links TRBV3-1 to TRBJ2-5; D may be TRBD1 (5 bases). Germline V gene sequence: CDR1 LGHDT, CDR2 YNNKEL (reference sequence). The V end lost 3 bases, the J end lost 1 base, and 12 bases lay between the germline ends. The CDR3 is 15 residues long. CDR3 DNA sequence: TGTGCCAGCAGCCAGACTGTGGGGCCCCAAGAGACCCAGTACTTC. Residues: CASSQTVGPQETQYF.

The rearrangement uses TRBV7-6 and TRBJ2-7; D not resolved. The ends were cut back, 3 bases at V and 2 bases at J, with 11 bases in the middle. The CDR3 has 14 amino acids. Germline CDR1 and CDR2: SGHVS and FNYEAQ. CDR3: CASSLDALPYEQYF. The CDR3 nucleotides read TGTGCCAGCAGCTTGGATGCGTTACCCTACGAGCAGTACTTC.

The chain has TRBV10-3 and TRBJ2-3; 8 nucleotides align to TRBD1. Germline CDR1 reads ENHRY; CDR2 reads SYGVKD. The CDR3 contains 15 residues. The V segment lost 2 bases and the J segment 3 bases; nucleotides outside the gene matches: 4. CDR3 nucleotide sequence: TGTGCCATCAGTGAGGCCCGACAGGGGACAGATACGCAGTATTTT. As protein: CAISEARQGTDTQYF.

This clonotype was seen at least ten times. The CDR3 DNA reads TGTGCCAGCAGCCCCGGAATATCGCGGGGCCTCAAGGCCTACGAGCAGTACTTC. Translation: CASSPGISRGLKAYEQYF. The rearrangement uses TRBV6-1 and TRBJ2-7, with D possibly being TRBD2 (6 bases). Germline loops: CDR1 MNHNS, CDR2 SASEGT. V lost 6 bases and J 2 bases, leaving 26 bases between the germline ends. The CDR3 is 18 residues long.

This clonotype has just a few counts. One junction end does not reproduce the germline sequence, and a read error may be involved. This chain connects TRBV25-1 to TRBJ2-4; TRBD1 is a possible D gene (5 bases). Germline lookup yields CDR1 MGHDK and CDR2 SYGVNS. The length of the CDR3 is 16 residues. The CDR3 DNA sequence: TGTACCAGCAGTGCTATAGGGGCCGTAGCCAAAAACATTCAGTACTTC. It yields the protein CTSSAIGAVAKNIQYF.

This clonotype appeared once. This rearrangement joins TRBV7-3 to TRBJ2-7; 8 bases line up with TRBD1. Germline assignment: CDR1 SGHTA and CDR2 FQGTGA. V shed 5 bases, J shed 3 bases, and the junction held 3 bases outside the gene matches. The CDR3 has 13 residues. CDR3 protein: CASSQGQVYEQYF. The CDR3 DNA reads as TGTGCCAGCAGCCAGGGACAGGTCTACGAGCAGTACTTC.

The chain employs TRBV10-3 and TRBJ2-7, with TRBD1 identical over 7 bases. V lost 10 bases to trimming and J lost 2 bases; unmatched junction nucleotides: 17. The germline gives CDR1 ENHRY, CDR2 SYGVKD. CDR3 length equals 16 residues. CDR3 sequence reads: CASSRQGQSLTYEQYF. In DNA form, the CDR3 reads TGTGCCAGCAGCCGACAGGGACAGAGCTTAACCTACGAGCAGTACTTC.

This clonotype was counted between two and nine times. Here the CDR3 DNA reads TGTGCCAGTGGGAATGAGGTTACGCAGTATTTT. Translating it yields CASGNEVTQYF. J is TRBJ2-3 and V is TRBV7-9; D ambiguous. Deletions cut 9 bases from V and 8 bases from J, with 12 bases between. This CDR3 contains 11 residues. CDR1 is SEHNR, CDR2 FQNEAQ, per germline (reference sequence).

This chain joins TRBV19 and TRBJ1-1; 7 bases agree with TRBD1. This CDR3 has 14 amino acids. J was trimmed by 6 bases and V by 7 bases; bases with no gene match: 11. CDR1 and CDR2 (germline): LNHDA, SQIVND (reference sequence). CDR3 amino acids: CASIPTGRGSEAFF. The DNA of the CDR3 is TGTGCCAGTATCCCGACAGGGAGGGGCTCTGAAGCTTTCTTT.

The V and J genes are TRBV10-2 and TRBJ1-2; 8 bases fit TRBD1. With V trimmed by 4 bases and J by 1 base, 8 bases remained unmatched. Germline loops: CDR1 WSHSY, CDR2 SAAADI. The CDR3 has 16 residues. This CDR3 reads CASSVNGQGLNYGYTF. The DNA for the CDR3 is TGCGCCAGCAGTGTAAACGGACAGGGCCTTAACTATGGCTACACCTTC.

This clonotype was found many times. This sequence joins TRBV6-6 and TRBJ2-3; maybe TRBD2 (6 bases). V was pared by 0 bases and J by 3 bases, with 13 bases between. This CDR3 contains 16 residues. Per germline, CDR1 MNHNY and CDR2 SVGAGI (reference sequence). In nucleotides, the CDR3 is TGTGCCAGCAGTTACTCGATGCGGGGCGGAACAGATACGCAGTATTTT. The encoded protein is CASSYSMRGGTDTQYF.